This T cell receptor (beta chain) was sequenced for a study of glioma-infiltrating T cells after dendritic cell vaccination. Whole-study context: Dendritic cell vaccination trial patients had either newly diagnosed or recurrent glioblastoma.

Using immunoSEQ multiplex PCR, the repertoire was profiled, and TCRdb retains in-frame clones only, with some absent. Among about 82,000 clones listed, 80% to 90% were seen once. This CDR3 region has 13 residues. The V gene's germline CDR1 is GTSNPN and CDR2 SVGIG (reference sequence). Trimming at V came to 3 bases and at J to 2 bases, leaving 3 bases not matched to a gene. The specimen comprised blood, sampled before dendritic cell vaccination. The TCR originated in a human donor with glioblastoma. This rearrangement joins TRBV30 to TRBJ1-2; 7 bases fit TRBD1. The CDR3, as DNA: TGTGCCTGGAGACTGACAGGGAACTATGGCTACACCTTC. Its translation is CAWRLTGNYGYTF.